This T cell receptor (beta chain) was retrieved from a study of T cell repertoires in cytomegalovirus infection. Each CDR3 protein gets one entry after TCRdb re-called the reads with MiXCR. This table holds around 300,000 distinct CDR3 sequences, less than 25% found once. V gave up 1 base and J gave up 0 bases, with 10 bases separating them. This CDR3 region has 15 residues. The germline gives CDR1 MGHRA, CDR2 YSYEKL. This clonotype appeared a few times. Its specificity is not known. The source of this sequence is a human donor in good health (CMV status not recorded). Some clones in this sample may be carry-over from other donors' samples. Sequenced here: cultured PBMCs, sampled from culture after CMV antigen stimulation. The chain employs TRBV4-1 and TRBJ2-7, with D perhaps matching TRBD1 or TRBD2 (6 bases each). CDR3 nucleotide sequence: TGCGCCAGCAGCCAAGGAGGGGGGAGCTCCTACGAGCAGTACTTC. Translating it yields CASSQGGGSSYEQYF.